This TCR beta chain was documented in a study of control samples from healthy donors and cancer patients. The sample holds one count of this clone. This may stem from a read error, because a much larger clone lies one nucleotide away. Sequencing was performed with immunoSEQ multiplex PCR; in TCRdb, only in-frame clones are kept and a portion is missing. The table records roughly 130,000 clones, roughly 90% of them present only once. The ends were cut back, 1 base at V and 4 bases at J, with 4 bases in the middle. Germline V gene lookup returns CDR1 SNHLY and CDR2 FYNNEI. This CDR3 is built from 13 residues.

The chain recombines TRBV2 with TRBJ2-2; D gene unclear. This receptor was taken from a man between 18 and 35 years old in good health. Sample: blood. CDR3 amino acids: CASSEGTTGELFF. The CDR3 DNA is TGTGCCAGCAGTGAAGGGACCACCGGGGAGCTGTTTTTT. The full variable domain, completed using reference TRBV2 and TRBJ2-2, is EPEVTQTPSHQVTQMGQEVILRCVPISNHLYFYWYRQILGQKVEFLVSFYNNEISEKSEIFDDQFSVERPDGSNFTLKIRSTKLEDSAMYFCASSEGTTGELFFGEGSRLTVL.